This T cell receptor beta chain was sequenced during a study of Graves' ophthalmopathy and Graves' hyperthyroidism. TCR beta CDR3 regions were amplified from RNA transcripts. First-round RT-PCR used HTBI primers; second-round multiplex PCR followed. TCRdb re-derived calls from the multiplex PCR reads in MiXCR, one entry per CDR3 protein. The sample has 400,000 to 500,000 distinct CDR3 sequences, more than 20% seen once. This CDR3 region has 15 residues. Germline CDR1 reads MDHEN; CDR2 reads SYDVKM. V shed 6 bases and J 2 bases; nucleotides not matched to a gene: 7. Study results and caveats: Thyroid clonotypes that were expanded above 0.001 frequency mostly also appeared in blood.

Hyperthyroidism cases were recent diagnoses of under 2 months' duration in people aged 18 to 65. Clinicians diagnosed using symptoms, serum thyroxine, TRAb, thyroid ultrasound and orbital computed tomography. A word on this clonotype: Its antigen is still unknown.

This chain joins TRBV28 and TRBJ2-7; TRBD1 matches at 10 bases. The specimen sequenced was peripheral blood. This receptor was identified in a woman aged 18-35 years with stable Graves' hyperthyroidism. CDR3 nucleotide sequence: TGTGCCAGCAGACCTGCCGGGACAGGGGCCTACGAGCAGTACTTC. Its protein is CASRPAGTGAYEQYF.